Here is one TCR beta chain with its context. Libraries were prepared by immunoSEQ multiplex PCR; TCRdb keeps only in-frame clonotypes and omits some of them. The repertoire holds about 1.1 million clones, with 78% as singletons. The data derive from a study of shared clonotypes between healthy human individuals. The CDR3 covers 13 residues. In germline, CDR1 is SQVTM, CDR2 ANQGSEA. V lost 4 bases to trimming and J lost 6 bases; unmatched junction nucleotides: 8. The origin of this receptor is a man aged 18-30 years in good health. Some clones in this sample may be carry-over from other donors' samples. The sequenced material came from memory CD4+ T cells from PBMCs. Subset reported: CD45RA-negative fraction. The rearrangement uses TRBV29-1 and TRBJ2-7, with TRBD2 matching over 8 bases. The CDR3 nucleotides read TGCAGCGTTGTCCCGGGAGGGCCGGGCGAGCAGTACTTC. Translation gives CSVVPGGPGEQYF.